This TCR beta chain was profiled in a study of T cells expressing NK-cell markers. The CDR3 is 17 amino acids. The germline CDR1 and CDR2 sequences are SGHDT and YYEEEE. TCRdb reprocessed the 5' RACE reads and stores each CDR3 protein as one record, lacking DNA. Its table lists about 190,000 distinct CDR3 sequences. The V and J genes are TRBV5-6 and TRBJ2-4. The sequenced sample was blood T cells: a sorted CD56 or NKG2C T cell subset, CD4+ or CD8+ T cells, or bulk PBMC T cells (not recorded which). The receptor was derived from a man aged 18 to 69 in good health. The CDR3 reads CASSLGRRAGVKNIQYF.